This T cell receptor beta chain was recorded in a study of PD-1 blockade in classical Hodgkin lymphoma. Overall study findings and caveats: Baseline TCR diversity was reportedly lower in newly diagnosed patients than in healthy donors. It was reported as lower still in relapsed/refractory patients.

For this clone: The antigen remains unidentified.

Some clones are missing from TCRdb's copy, which holds only in-frame ones; the method was immunoSEQ multiplex PCR. The table shows roughly 20,000 clones, with around 81% occurring only once. Time point described: newly diagnosed, previously untreated cHL patient sample. Using magnetic negative selection, the CD4+ T cells were separated out of thawed PBMCs. This clonotype was sampled from a human donor with classical Hodgkin lymphoma. Sequencing input: CD4+ T cells from blood.

This CDR3 reads CASSLLEKAFF. The CDR3 coding sequence is TGTGCCAGCAGCTTACTGGAGAAAGCTTTCTTT. The chain combines TRBV7-2 with TRBJ1-1, with D uncertain. The CDR3 has 11 amino acids. CDR1 is SGHTA and CDR2 is FQGNSA in the germline V gene. The ends were cut back, 2 bases at V and 9 bases at J, with 7 bases in the middle.